In its sample, the clone carrying this TCR beta chain was seen a few times. Its antigen is not identified. The data are from a study of response to subunit inactivated influenza vaccine. Study-level findings and limits: The authors suggested that few new T cells are recruited per seasonal influenza vaccination.

Using its own MiXCR run on the RT-PCR reads, TCRdb lists one record per CDR3 protein. This table has around 750,000 distinct CDR3 sequences, about 20% appearing once. The CDR3 has 14 residues. V shed 4 bases and J shed 3 bases, with 9 bases lying between them. From germline, CDR1 is ENHRY and CDR2 SYGVKD. This clonotype was sampled from a man between 50 and 59 years old who received an inactivated influenza vaccine. Specimen: PBMCs from blood, collected 5 days after vaccination. The chain combines TRBV10-3 with TRBJ2-2; D is ambiguous. This CDR3 is CAISAGSDTGELFF. CDR3 bases: TGTGCCATCAGTGCCGGGTCCGACACCGGGGAGCTGTTTTTT.